What follows are 21 T cell receptor beta chains derived from one specimen sequenced in a study of PD-L1 blockade in urothelial cancer (TCRdb year 2017). Receptors were amplified or captured by the immunoSEQ multiplex PCR assay. TCRdb retrieved this table from immuneACCESS and kept in-frame rearrangements only. Not all clones are present; in checked studies, unresolved V genes account for under half, and no reason is known for the remainder. This sample gives about 43,000 clones in total; around 81% of them show up just once. The ten largest clonotypes hold around 16% of the sample. Taken with the paper, the label for time point translates to: pretreatment peripheral blood. This specimen consisted of PBMCs, obtained around atezolizumab (anti-PD-L1) treatment. These receptors were taken from a man in his sixties with urothelial cancer.

V usage is TRBV7-9 and J usage is TRBJ2-5, with 7 positions matching TRBD2. Germline trimming cut 4 bases from V and 3 bases from J; bases unmatched to any gene: 8. This CDR3 is 15 amino acids long. Germline CDR1 SEHNR, CDR2 FQNEAQ (reference sequence). This CDR3 reads CASSSAWGGKETQYF. CDR3 sequence (DNA): TGTGCCAGCAGCTCTGCCTGGGGGGGAAAAGAGACCCAGTACTTC.

V and J are TRBV19 and TRBJ2-7; TRBD2 aligns across 8 bases. This CDR3 is 15 amino acids long. CDR1 and CDR2 from the germline V gene are LNHDA and SQIVND (reference sequence). V lost 6 bases to trimming and J lost 1 base; unmatched junction nucleotides: 8. The DNA of the CDR3 is TGTGCCAGTAGCGGGGGGGCCGTTAGTTCCTACGAGCAGTACTTC. It translates to CASSGGAVSSYEQYF.

The chain links TRBV4-2 to TRBJ2-3, with D possibly TRBD1 on 6 matching bases. This CDR3 is built from 17 residues. Germline V gene data show CDR1 as LGHNA and CDR2 as YNFKEQ. Deletions cut 1 base from V and 3 bases from J, with 17 bases between. The CDR3 DNA reads TGTGCCAGCAGCCAAGCACAGGGCTCGGGCCAAACAGATACGCAGTATTTT. This gives the protein CASSQAQGSGQTDTQYF.

The chain is built from TRBV5-1 and TRBJ2-7; TRBD2 might be the D (5 bases). The CDR3 is 13 amino acids. Germline V gene lookup returns CDR1 SGHRS and CDR2 YFSETQ. Trimming took 3 bases from V and 2 from J, leaving 9 bases between them. CDR3 in amino acids: CASSSGEPYEQYF. CDR3 DNA sequence: TGCGCCAGCAGCTCCGGGGAGCCCTACGAGCAGTACTTC.

Remarks on this clone: The junction departs from germline at one end; a sequencing error may be responsible. The V gene is TRBV30, the J gene TRBJ2-1, with a possible D match to TRBD2 (6 bases). This CDR3 is built from 13 residues. Germline assignment: CDR1 GTSNPN and CDR2 SVGIG (reference sequence). The CDR3, as DNA: TGTGCGTCGGTAGCGGAGCTCTACAATGGGCAGTTCTTC. It is translated as CASVAELYNGQFF.

J is TRBJ2-3 and V is TRBV28, with 10 positions matching TRBD2. From germline, CDR1 is MDHEN and CDR2 SYDVKM. With 4 bases clipped from V and 2 bases from J, the junction kept 9 bases outside the gene matches. The CDR3 is 17 residues long. The CDR3 DNA follows: TGTGCCAGCAGTTCCAACTTCGGACTAGCGGACACAGATACGCAGTATTTT. Residues: CASSSNFGLADTDTQYF.

This clone is a singleton in its sample. This chain joins TRBV19 and TRBJ2-7; TRBD2 is a possible D gene (5 bases). CDR1 is LNHDA, CDR2 SQIVND, per germline (reference sequence). The V gene lost 8 bases and the J gene lost 6 bases, with 8 bases spanning the gap. CDR3 length equals 10 residues. The CDR3 region has the DNA TGTGCCAGTCGGAGGTCCGAGCAGTACTTC. Protein sequence: CASRRSEQYF. Full variable domain (rest looked up from reference TRBV19 and TRBJ2-7): DGGITQSPKYLFRKEGQNVTLSCEQNLNHDAMYWYRQDPGQGLRLIYYSQIVNDFQKGDIAEGYSVSREKKESFPLTVTSAQKNPTAFYLCASRRSEQYFGPGTRLTVT.

This clone was recorded only once. The rearrangement uses TRBV30 and TRBJ2-6; D gene unclear. The CDR3 consists of 16 residues. The V end lost 6 bases, the J end lost 0 bases, and 15 bases lay between the germline ends. Germline lookup yields CDR1 GTSNPN and CDR2 SVGIG (reference sequence). The CDR3 is CACSRGALSGANVLTF. In DNA form, the CDR3 reads TGTGCCTGCAGTAGAGGTGCCCTCTCTGGGGCCAACGTCCTGACTTTC. The complete variable domain, with remaining parts taken from reference TRBV30 and TRBJ2-6, reads SQTIHQWPATLVQPVGSPLSLECTVEGTSNPNLYWYRQAAGRGLQLLFYSVGIGQISSEVPQNLSASRPQDRQFILSSKKLLLSDSGFYLCACSRGALSGANVLTFGAGSRLTVL.

The chain carries TRBV11-3 and TRBJ2-2, with TRBD1 as a possible D gene (5 bases). V gave up 3 bases and J gave up 1 base, with 6 bases separating them. This CDR3 is 14 amino acids long. Germline V CDR1 and CDR2: SGHNT, YENEEA. The CDR3 reads CASSFDRNTGELFF. The CDR3 bases are TGTGCCAGCAGCTTCGACAGGAACACCGGGGAGCTGTTTTTT.

This rearrangement joins TRBV6-5 to TRBJ1-1; D is possibly TRBD1 (5 bases). Trimming cost V 2 bases and J 1 base, with 11 bases left between them. Germline V gene sequence: CDR1 MNHEY, CDR2 SVGAGI. The CDR3 consists of 15 residues. CDR3 DNA: TGTGCCAGCAGTTACGGCGGGACGTCGAACACTGAAGCTTTCTTT. It specifies CASSYGGTSNTEAFF.

V is TRBV28 and J is TRBJ1-1; D may be TRBD1 (6 bases). Germline V lookup: CDR1 MDHEN, CDR2 SYDVKM. CDR3 length: 15 amino acids. The V end lost 2 bases, the J end lost 5 bases, and 15 bases lay between the germline ends. In nucleotides, the CDR3 is TGTGCCAGCAGTTTACAAGGGGGTTGGAATACTGAAGCTTTCTTT. Translation: CASSLQGGWNTEAFF.

This sequence joins TRBV9 and TRBJ2-1; 8 nucleotides agree with TRBD2. V was pared by 7 bases and J by 2 bases, with 17 bases of the junction left unmatched. The germline V gene encodes CDR1 SGDLS and CDR2 YYNGEE. The CDR3 has 18 residues. The CDR3 region has the DNA TGTGCCAGCTGGGGGGGAGAAGCCGGGACTAGTACCTACAATGAGCAGTTCTTC. Encoded protein: CASWGGEAGTSTYNEQFF.

The chain combines TRBV5-1 with TRBJ2-1; D gene uncertain. Trimming left V 6 bases short and J 0 bases short, with 19 bases between. Looked up from germline, CDR1 is SGHRS and CDR2 is YFSETQ. CDR3 size: 17 residues. This CDR3 is CASTHTTGPSSYNEQFF. The CDR3 DNA reads TGCGCCAGCACCCATACGACTGGTCCGAGCTCCTACAATGAGCAGTTCTTC. Filled out from reference TRBV5-1 and TRBJ2-1, the complete variable domain reads KAGVTQTPRYLIKTRGQQVTLSCSPISGHRSVSWYQQTPGQGLQFLFEYFSETQRNKGNFPGRFSGRQFSNSRSEMNVSTLELGDSALYLCASTHTTGPSSYNEQFFGPGTRLTVL.

V usage is TRBV25-1 and J usage is TRBJ1-2; D is undetermined. The CDR3 contains 14 residues. The V gene's germline CDR1 is MGHDK and CDR2 SYGVNS. V lost 5 bases to trimming and J lost 4 bases, with 14 bases between them. CDR3 sequence reads: CASSNSGTSYGYTF. The CDR3 DNA is TGTGCCAGCAGTAACTCAGGTACCTCCTATGGCTACACCTTC.

The J gene is TRBJ2-1, the V gene TRBV2; no clear D. With 3 bases removed from V and 8 bases from J, the gap between germline ends came to 23 bases. This CDR3 is built from 17 residues. Germline V lookup: CDR1 SNHLY, CDR2 FYNNEI. The CDR3 loop reads CASSECDILLILYEQFF. The CDR3 nucleotides read TGTGCCAGCAGTGAGTGCGACATTCTTTTAATCCTTTATGAGCAGTTCTTC.

This clone was recorded a few times. The CDR3 DNA sequence: TGTGCCAGCAGCTTATTGGACTTCAGCTCCTACGAGCAGTACTTC. It codes for CASSLLDFSSYEQYF. The rearrangement links TRBV7-8 to TRBJ2-7, with D possibly matching TRBD2 (5 bases). V shed 2 bases and J shed 0 bases, with 11 bases lying between them. Germline CDR1 reads SGHVS; CDR2 reads FQNEAQ. The CDR3 runs to 15 residues.

The chain couples TRBV10-3 to TRBJ1-2; no definite D call. Germline V lookup: CDR1 ENHRY, CDR2 SYGVKD. The length of the CDR3 is 14 residues. Trimming took off 8 bases at V and 1 base at J, with 14 bases between the two ends. The CDR3 sequence: CAIAGGGSNYGYTF. CDR3 nucleotide sequence: TGTGCCATCGCCGGAGGCGGCAGTAACTATGGCTACACCTTC.

The chain recombines TRBV10-2 with TRBJ2-3; TRBD2 aligns across 8 bases. Germline V gene data show CDR1 as WSHSY and CDR2 as SAAADI. With 11 bases clipped from V and 2 bases from J, the junction kept 9 bases outside the gene matches. This CDR3 has 14 amino acids. The CDR3 DNA follows: TGCGCCGTCAAACAAGCGGGGGTCACAGATACGCAGTATTTT. The encoded protein is CAVKQAGVTDTQYF.

The chain links TRBV4-1 to TRBJ1-1; TRBD1 aligns across 9 bases. V shed 4 bases and J 3 bases; nucleotides not matched to a gene: 3. The V gene's germline CDR1 is MGHRA and CDR2 YSYEKL. The CDR3 runs to 14 residues. The CDR3 loop reads CASSPRDRDTEAFF. The CDR3 DNA is TGCGCCAGCAGCCCCCGGGACAGGGACACTGAAGCTTTCTTT.

The gene calls are TRBV6-4 and TRBJ2-3, with TRBD2 matching over 9 bases. The germline CDR1 and CDR2 sequences are MRHNA and SNTAGT. J was trimmed by 1 base and V by 2 bases; bases with no gene match: 4. CDR3 length: 16 amino acids. The CDR3 DNA reads TGTGCCAGCAGTGACAGCGCTAGCGGGGGCACAGATACGCAGTATTTT. This translates into CASSDSASGGTDTQYF.

V is TRBV28 and J is TRBJ2-4; tentative D call: TRBD1 (6 bases). Trimming took 7 bases from V and 1 from J, leaving 11 bases between them. The germline V gene encodes CDR1 MDHEN and CDR2 SYDVKM. This CDR3 has 14 amino acids. This CDR3 is CASNPQGAKNIQYF. CDR3 DNA sequence: TGTGCCAGCAATCCTCAGGGGGCCAAAAACATTCAGTACTTC. Filled out from reference TRBV28 and TRBJ2-4, the complete variable domain reads DVKVTQSSRYLVKRTGEKVFLECVQDMDHENMFWYRQDPGLGLRLIYFSYDVKMKEKGDIPEGYSVSREKKERFSLILESASTNQTSMYLCASNPQGAKNIQYFGAGTRLSVL.